The text below deals with one T cell receptor beta chain. Original processing methods: Amplification from reference gene primers served as the basis for estimated nucleated cell counts. The protocol was immunoSEQ multiplex PCR, while the TCRdb copy is restricted to in-frame clones and leaves out a portion. That table gives V, J and clone size, and the DNA gave D and trimming. The table shows about 190,000 clones, with roughly 87% occurring only once. CDR1 and CDR2 (germline): SNHLY, FYNNEI. V was clipped by 0 bases and J by 2 bases, with 11 bases between them. This CDR3 is 16 amino acids long. These data belong to a study of blood T cell repertoires in COVID-19. For the study at large: Acute-phase and convalescent COVID-19 samples originated in the United States, Italy and Spain. Sample material is recorded as cDNA or gDNA derived from T cells, B-cell-depleted T cells, or PBMCs.

The sequenced material came from peripheral blood. This clonotype was obtained from a woman between 40 and 50 years old with acute or convalescent COVID-19. The chain links TRBV2 to TRBJ2-1; possibly TRBD1 for D (7 bases). The CDR3 region is CASSEAGRGAYNEQFF. The CDR3 bases are TGTGCCAGCAGTGAAGCGGGCAGGGGGGCCTACAATGAGCAGTTCTTC.